This T cell receptor (beta chain) was obtained from a study of T cell responses to AZD1222 COVID-19 vaccine. In the case of this clone: Antigen specificity is unknown.

The data were produced by immunoSEQ multiplex PCR, yet TCRdb's version contains in-frame clones alone and is incomplete. The data contain roughly 120,000 clones, approximately 90% of them singletons. The germline V gene encodes CDR1 MNHNS and CDR2 SASEGT. Trimming pared 2 bases from V and 3 bases from J, leaving 10 bases between. The CDR3 extends over 14 amino acids. Study results and limitations: White British people made up most donors, females outnumbered males, and clonal diversity was possibly underestimated.

This clonotype originated in an adult in good health. This chain connects TRBV6-1 to TRBJ1-2; D not resolved. The source material was peripheral blood, sampled on day 0 of AZD1222 vaccination. The CDR3 nucleotides are TGTGCCAGCAGTGAAACCCTTTTCGACTATGGCTACACCTTC. This encodes CASSETLFDYGYTF.